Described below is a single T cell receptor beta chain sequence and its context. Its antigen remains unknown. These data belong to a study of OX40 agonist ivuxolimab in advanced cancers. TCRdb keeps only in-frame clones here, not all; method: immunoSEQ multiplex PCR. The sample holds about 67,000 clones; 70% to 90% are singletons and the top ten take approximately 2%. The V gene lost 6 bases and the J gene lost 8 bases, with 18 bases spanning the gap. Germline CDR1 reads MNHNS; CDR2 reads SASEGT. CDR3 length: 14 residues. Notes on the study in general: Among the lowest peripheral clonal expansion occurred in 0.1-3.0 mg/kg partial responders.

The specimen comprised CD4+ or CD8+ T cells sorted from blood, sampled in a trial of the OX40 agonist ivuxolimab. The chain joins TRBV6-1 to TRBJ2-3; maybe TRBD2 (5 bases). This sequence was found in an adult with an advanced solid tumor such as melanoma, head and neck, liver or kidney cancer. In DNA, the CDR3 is TGTGCCAGCAGCTTTAAGGGCCTAGCAGGTACGCAGTATTTT. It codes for CASSFKGLAGTQYF.